This entry lists 5 T cell receptor beta chains sequenced from one sample in a study of shared clonotypes between healthy human individuals. The method was immunoSEQ multiplex PCR; TCRdb's version includes in-frame clones alone and lacks a portion of them. The data contain millions of clones, more than 80% of them singletons. Sequencing was carried out using naive CD4+ T cells sorted from blood. This sample's subset: CD45RA+ positively selected. The source is a man aged 18 to 29 in good health.

This sequence joins TRBV5-1 and TRBJ2-2, with 7 bases that match TRBD1. This CDR3 comprises 15 residues. Germline CDR1 and CDR2: SGHRS and YFSETQ. Germline trimming cut 4 bases from V and 6 bases from J; bases unmatched to any gene: 9. This CDR3 reads CASSTDREIAGELFF. CDR3 nucleotide sequence: TGCGCCAGCAGCACCGACAGGGAAATTGCCGGGGAGCTGTTTTTT.

The chain links TRBV10-1 to TRBJ1-4, with D possibly TRBD1 on 5 matching bases. Germline lookup yields CDR1 WNHNN and CDR2 SYGVQD (reference sequence). V was pared by 4 bases and J by 9 bases, with 12 bases between. This CDR3 region has 13 residues. The CDR3 nucleotides are TGCGCCAGCAGTGCCGGGGCGGGTCAAAAACTGTTTTTT. Translated: CASSAGAGQKLFF.

The chain employs TRBV14 and TRBJ2-3; possible D gene TRBD2, 5 bases. The CDR3 totals 17 residues. Trimming cost V 3 bases and J 1 base, with 17 bases left between them. The germline CDR1 and CDR2 sequences are SGHDN and FVKESK. CDR3 region: CASSHNTRFRGTDTQYF. The CDR3 nucleotides read TGTGCCAGCAGCCATAACACTAGGTTCCGTGGCACAGATACGCAGTATTTT.

The chain recombines TRBV5-4 with TRBJ2-3; possible D gene TRBD2, 6 bases. The CDR3 runs 15 residues. Trimming shortened V by 2 bases and J by 4 bases, and 14 bases separated the two germline ends. Germline assignment: CDR1 SGHNT and CDR2 YYREEE (reference sequence). CDR3 sequence: CASSFHPGAADTQYF. CDR3 coding DNA: TGTGCCAGCAGCTTTCACCCGGGAGCGGCAGATACGCAGTATTTT.

This clone was counted only a few times. This CDR3 is also generated by other DNA sequences in the sample. The V call is TRBV11-2, the J call TRBJ1-5; unclear D gene. V lost 0 bases and J lost 2, with 8 bases in between. Germline lookup yields CDR1 SGHAT and CDR2 FQNNGV. There are 15 residues in the CDR3. CDR3 region: CASSLEGTGNQPQHF. CDR3 DNA: TGTGCCAGCAGCTTAGAGGGAACGGGCAATCAGCCCCAGCATTTT.